The 28 T cell receptor beta chains reported below all come from one sample, sequenced in a study of shared clonotypes between healthy human individuals. Selected positively for CCR7 and CD45RO-negative, naive CD8 cells excluded terminally differentiated effector memory CD45RA+ cells. TCRdb's table, derived via immunoSEQ multiplex PCR, lists solely in-frame clones and lacks some. Among about 2 million clones listed, about 95% were seen once. Material for sequencing was naive CD8+ T cells sorted from blood. The receptors were gathered from a man between 18 and 35 years old in good health.

The gene calls are TRBV2 and TRBJ2-2; the D is unclear. The ends were cut back, 7 bases at V and 1 base at J, with 10 bases in the middle. CDR1 and CDR2 from the germline V gene are SNHLY and FYNNEI. The CDR3 covers 14 residues. The CDR3 DNA reads TGTGCCAGCACTGGCGTTTTGAACACCGGGGAGCTGTTTTTT. Its protein product is CASTGVLNTGELFF. Looking up the rest from reference TRBV2 and TRBJ2-2 gives the full variable domain: EPEVTQTPSHQVTQMGQEVILRCVPISNHLYFYWYRQILGQKVEFLVSFYNNEISEKSEIFDDQFSVERPDGSNFTLKIRSTKLEDSAMYFCASTGVLNTGELFFGEGSRLTVL.

The V call is TRBV6-1, the J call TRBJ1-2, with D hard to call. The CDR3 covers 14 residues. V lost 3 bases and J lost 8, with 16 bases in between. Germline V gene data show CDR1 as MNHNS and CDR2 as SASEGT. CDR3 loop: CASSDQWGVEGYTF. The CDR3 bases are TGTGCCAGCAGTGATCAATGGGGAGTTGAAGGCTACACCTTC.

About this clone itself: In the same sample, other DNA sequences code for this CDR3. The chain has TRBV27 and TRBJ2-7; TRBD1 might be the D (5 bases). Between the trimmed V and J ends, which lost 2 bases and 0 bases, there was a span of 8 bases. The CDR3 has 14 amino acids. Germline values: CDR1 MNHEY, CDR2 SMNVEV (reference sequence). CDR3 sequence: CASSLAGPSYEQYF. The CDR3 region has the DNA TGTGCCAGCAGTTTAGCAGGGCCCTCCTACGAGCAGTACTTC.

V gene TRBV2 combines with J gene TRBJ2-7; a possible D gene is TRBD2 (5 bases). Germline CDR1 SNHLY, CDR2 FYNNEI. V dropped 0 bases and J dropped 3 bases, with 9 bases sitting between them. The CDR3 runs to 14 residues. The CDR3 spells CASSEADSIYEQYF. DNA of the CDR3: TGTGCCAGCAGTGAAGCGGACTCGATCTACGAGCAGTACTTC.

The rearrangement joins TRBV19 to TRBJ1-4, with unresolved D. Germline V lookup: CDR1 LNHDA, CDR2 SQIVND (reference sequence). The CDR3 has 15 residues. V shed 6 bases and J shed 4 bases, with 15 bases lying between them. CDR3 amino acids: CASRRETRYNEKLFF. DNA of the CDR3: TGTGCCAGTAGGAGGGAAACCAGGTATAATGAAAAACTGTTTTTT.

The chain is built from TRBV4-1 and TRBJ1-6; maybe TRBD1 (5 bases). The CDR3 covers 16 residues. Germline CDR1 reads MGHRA; CDR2 reads YSYEKL. With 0 bases removed from V and 7 bases from J, the gap between germline ends came to 13 bases. The DNA of the CDR3 is TGCGCCAGCAGCCAAGATAGTGACAGCGGGAATTCACCCCTCCACTTT. It translates to CASSQDSDSGNSPLHF.

V is TRBV27 and J is TRBJ2-1, with D perhaps given as TRBD1 or TRBD2 (5 bases each). Germline V gene lookup returns CDR1 MNHEY and CDR2 SMNVEV (reference sequence). V lost 2 bases to trimming and J lost 8 bases, with 16 bases between them. CDR3 size: 15 residues. The CDR3 DNA reads as TGTGCCAGCAGTTTAATTGTTGGGGGTTCCGATGAGCAGTTCTTC. This sequence encodes CASSLIVGGSDEQFF.

The chain couples TRBV19 to TRBJ1-6, with D unresolved. The CDR3 is 15 residues long. Per the germline V gene, CDR1 is LNHDA and CDR2 is SQIVND (reference sequence). V lost 6 bases to trimming and J lost 0 bases, with 9 bases between them. CDR3 loop: CASSDFRSYNSPLHF. As DNA, the CDR3 is TGTGCCAGTAGCGACTTTCGCTCCTATAATTCACCCCTCCACTTT.

This clone was observed once. V usage is TRBV4-1 and J usage is TRBJ2-7, with 12 bases lining up with TRBD2. The V and J ends lost 0 bases and 4 bases, in that order; junction bases with no gene match: 4. From germline, CDR1 is MGHRA and CDR2 YSYEKL. CDR3 length equals 16 residues. The CDR3 loop reads CASSQEFLAGGYEQYF. CDR3 sequence (DNA): TGCGCCAGCAGCCAAGAATTTCTAGCGGGGGGGTACGAGCAGTACTTC.

The gene calls are TRBV29-1 and TRBJ1-2; tentative D call: TRBD1 (6 bases). Germline CDR1 is SQVTM and CDR2 is ANQGSEA. V shed 4 bases and J shed 2 bases, with 14 bases lying between them. The CDR3 runs to 14 residues. The CDR3 coding sequence is TGCAGCGTTGGACAGGAGAATCGCAACTATGGCTACACCTTC. It yields the protein CSVGQENRNYGYTF.

Points on this clone: This specimen includes other DNA sequences encoding the same CDR3. The V call is TRBV7-9, the J call TRBJ2-5; no firm D call. Germline V gives CDR1 SEHNR, CDR2 FQNEAQ (reference sequence). V was clipped by 4 bases and J by 2 bases, with 8 bases between them. The CDR3 runs 13 residues. Written as DNA, the CDR3 is TGTGCCAGCAGCTCCCGCCAGCAAGAGACCCAGTACTTC. Protein: CASSSRQQETQYF. The whole variable domain, filled in from reference TRBV7-9 and TRBJ2-5, reads DTGVSQNPRHKITKRGQNVTFRCDPISEHNRLYWYRQTLGQGPEFLTYFQNEAQLEKSRLLSDRFSAERPKGSFSTLEIQRTEQGDSAMYLCASSSRQQETQYFGPGTRLLVL.

This clone was picked up one time. The rearrangement links TRBV7-9 to TRBJ1-5, with unresolved D. There are 14 residues in the CDR3. V dropped 3 bases and J dropped 3 bases, with 9 bases sitting between them. Germline V lookup: CDR1 SEHNR, CDR2 FQNEAQ (reference sequence). CDR3: CASSLDGDNQPQHF. The CDR3 DNA follows: TGTGCCAGCAGCTTGGACGGAGACAATCAGCCCCAGCATTTT.

The rearrangement links TRBV27 to TRBJ2-3; D may be TRBD2 (6 bases). The CDR3 is made up of 14 amino acids. CDR1 and CDR2 (germline): MNHEY, SMNVEV (reference sequence). Trimming took 3 bases from V and 2 from J, leaving 9 bases between them. CDR3 sequence (DNA): TGTGCCAGCAGTTTGCGGGACCACACAGATACGCAGTATTTT. Amino acid sequence: CASSLRDHTDTQYF.

The V call is TRBV4-1, the J call TRBJ2-1; perhaps TRBD2 as D (5 bases). V was pared by 9 bases and J by 4 bases, with 19 bases between. CDR1 MGHRA and CDR2 YSYEKL come from the germline V gene. This CDR3 comprises 15 residues. CDR3 DNA: TGCGCCAGTTCCCTAACCCGCGGGCAATACAATGAGCAGTTCTTC. Encoded protein: CASSLTRGQYNEQFF.

V usage is TRBV9 and J usage is TRBJ2-1, with TRBD2 identical over 14 bases. The V gene end was trimmed by 6 bases and the J gene end by 6 bases; junction bases not matched to a gene: 2. This CDR3 is 14 amino acids long. The germline V gene encodes CDR1 SGDLS and CDR2 YYNGEE. Written as DNA, the CDR3 is TGTGCCAGCAAAGGGACTAGCGGGAGCAATGAGCAGTTCTTC. This encodes CASKGTSGSNEQFF.

About this clone itself: A much larger clone differs from this one at a single base, so this may be a read error. Other DNA sequences within the sample encode an identical CDR3. The chain links TRBV11-1 to TRBJ2-7, with D unresolved. V was clipped by 3 bases and J by 1 base, with 7 bases between them. This CDR3 has 13 amino acids. In germline, CDR1 is SGHAT, CDR2 FQDESV (reference sequence). This chain's CDR3 is CASSLGRSYEQYF. DNA of the CDR3: TGTGCCAGCAGCTTGGGCAGGTCCTACGAGCAGTACTTC.

This chain connects TRBV6-5 to TRBJ2-2; D remains ambiguous. The CDR3 extends over 12 amino acids. Germline loops: CDR1 MNHEY, CDR2 SVGAGI. V gave up 6 bases and J gave up 6 bases, with 8 bases separating them. The CDR3 region is CASRVLAGELFF. Here the CDR3 DNA reads TGTGCCAGCAGGGTATTAGCCGGGGAGCTGTTTTTT.

This clone was observed many times. The CDR3: CASSSWAPNEKLFF. The CDR3 bases are TGTGCCAGCAGTTCCTGGGCCCCTAATGAAAAACTGTTTTTT. The rearrangement uses TRBV27 and TRBJ1-4; D call uncertain. The V gene's germline CDR1 is MNHEY and CDR2 SMNVEV (reference sequence). Trimming cost V 4 bases and J 3 bases, with 9 bases left between them. This CDR3 contains 14 residues.

The chain recombines TRBV28 with TRBJ1-5; a possible D gene is TRBD1 (6 bases). CDR3 length: 14 residues. V lost 5 bases, J lost 0 bases, and 8 bases lay in between. CDR1 MDHEN and CDR2 SYDVKM come from the germline V gene. The CDR3 DNA sequence: TGTGCCAGCAGTCAACAGGGTAGCAATCAGCCCCAGCATTTT. It yields the protein CASSQQGSNQPQHF.

J is TRBJ2-1 and V is TRBV30; TRBD1 is a possible D gene (6 bases). From germline, CDR1 is GTSNPN and CDR2 SVGIG (reference sequence). This CDR3 contains 14 residues. Trimming took off 3 bases at V and 8 bases at J, with 17 bases between the two ends. DNA for the CDR3: TGTGCCTGGAGCCCAGGGGCCGTTGTCGATGAGCAGTTCTTC. It yields the protein CAWSPGAVVDEQFF.

The chain carries TRBV6-5 and TRBJ1-1; TRBD1 might be the D (6 bases). This CDR3 comprises 14 residues. V was pared by 4 bases and J by 1 base, with 10 bases between. The germline V gene has CDR1 MNHEY and CDR2 SVGAGI. CDR3 coding DNA: TGTGCCAGCAGTTGGGGGACACAGAACACTGAAGCTTTCTTT. Translation gives CASSWGTQNTEAFF.

The genes are TRBV27 and TRBJ2-7; 13 bases agree with TRBD2. The germline gives CDR1 MNHEY, CDR2 SMNVEV (reference sequence). There are 16 residues in the CDR3. The J segment lost 3 bases and the V segment lost 6 bases, leaving 8 bases of the junction unmatched. CDR3 protein: CASSDTSGRARYEQYF. CDR3 bases: TGTGCCAGCAGCGATACTAGCGGGAGGGCTCGCTACGAGCAGTACTTC.

This chain links TRBV6-1 with TRBJ1-4, with D perhaps matching TRBD1 (5 bases). This CDR3 spans 17 amino acids. The germline V gene has CDR1 MNHNS and CDR2 SASEGT. V was cut by 3 bases and J by 0 bases, with 14 bases left in between. CDR3 in DNA: TGTGCCAGCAGTGATGAGGGGCTCCTTGCAACTAATGAAAAACTGTTTTTT. Translating it yields CASSDEGLLATNEKLFF.

This chain links TRBV7-9 with TRBJ2-3, with 9 bases aligning to TRBD2. The CDR3 runs 16 residues. Germline trimming cut 0 bases from V and 2 bases from J; bases unmatched to any gene: 3. In germline, CDR1 is SEHNR, CDR2 FQNEAQ (reference sequence). This CDR3 is CASSLASGGNTDTQYF. CDR3 DNA: TGTGCCAGCAGCTTAGCTAGCGGGGGAAACACAGATACGCAGTATTTT.

V and J are TRBV6-6 and TRBJ2-3, with D unclear. The germline V gene encodes CDR1 MNHNY and CDR2 SVGAGI (reference sequence). The CDR3 covers 15 residues. V dropped 0 bases and J dropped 0 bases, with 7 bases sitting between them. CDR3 nucleotides: TGTGCCAGCAGTTACTCGGTCGACAGCACAGATACGCAGTATTTT. Protein product: CASSYSVDSTDTQYF.

The chain links TRBV14 to TRBJ2-7; tentatively, D is TRBD1 (6 bases). CDR1 is SGHDN, CDR2 FVKESK, per germline. The CDR3 loop spans 13 amino acids. Trimming left V 1 base short and J 5 bases short, with 9 bases between. CDR3 region: CASSQAAGDEQYF. The CDR3 bases are TGTGCCAGCAGCCAAGCCGCAGGGGACGAGCAGTACTTC.

This rearrangement joins TRBV7-9 to TRBJ2-2, with D maybe TRBD1 (5 bases). Trimming left V 3 bases short and J 1 base short, with 9 bases between. This CDR3 has 15 amino acids. The germline gives CDR1 SEHNR, CDR2 FQNEAQ (reference sequence). CDR3 loop: CASSFVGRNTGELFF. DNA for the CDR3: TGTGCCAGCAGCTTCGTGGGGCGGAACACCGGGGAGCTGTTTTTT.

The V and J genes are TRBV6-1 and TRBJ2-5; 10 nucleotides agree with TRBD2. Per germline, CDR1 MNHNS and CDR2 SASEGT. V lost 4 bases to trimming and J lost 2 bases; unmatched junction nucleotides: 4. The CDR3 contains 15 residues. In DNA form, the CDR3 reads TGTGCCAGCAGTGGACTAGCGGGCTTACAAGAGACCCAGTACTTC. It translates to CASSGLAGLQETQYF.